This T cell receptor beta chain was profiled in a study of Tregs in tolerant kidney transplant recipients. The method was immunoSEQ multiplex PCR; TCRdb's version includes in-frame clones alone and lacks a portion of them. Its table lists roughly 30,000 clones. Germline V gene lookup returns CDR1 SEHNR and CDR2 FQNEAQ (reference sequence). Trimming left V 5 bases short and J 9 bases short, with 17 bases between. The CDR3 extends over 14 amino acids. As concerns this clone: The CDR3 end falls 3 residues outside the read, so it is completed with the germline J gene.

The specimen was CD8+ T cells from blood, collected before the transplant. The chain couples TRBV7-9 to TRBJ2-1; D perhaps matches TRBD2 (5 bases). The receptor was derived from a human donor who received a combined kidney and bone marrow transplant. The CDR3 spells CASSTDFSPGEQFF. CDR3 DNA (partial): TGTGCCAGCAGCACGGACTTCTCGCCTGGTGAG.